The next 31 T cell receptor beta chains were all read from a single sample in a study of shared clonotypes between healthy human individuals. Data came from immunoSEQ multiplex PCR; TCRdb stores just in-frame clones and leaves some out. The sample yields a few million clones, approximately 93% seen once. What was sequenced was naive CD4+ T cells from PBMCs. Regarding subset: CD45RA+ positively selected. The receptors were gathered from a man between 18 and 29 years old in good health. Some clones in this sample may be carry-over from other donors' samples.

The chain joins TRBV7-9 to TRBJ2-7, with D possibly being TRBD1 or TRBD2 (7 bases each). With 3 bases removed from V and 3 bases from J, the gap between germline ends came to 15 bases. CDR1 and CDR2 from the germline V gene are SEHNR and FQNEAQ (reference sequence). This CDR3 is built from 15 residues. Here the CDR3 reads CASSFTGDYVYEQYF. In nucleotides, the CDR3 is TGTGCCAGCAGCTTCACAGGGGACTATGTCTACGAGCAGTACTTC.

This clone was seen a few times. Other DNA sequences from this sample encode an identical CDR3 as well. This chain uses TRBV2 with TRBJ1-3; the D is unclear. Germline assignment: CDR1 SNHLY and CDR2 FYNNEI. This CDR3 region has 12 residues. Trimming removed 6 bases at V and 1 base at J, with 4 bases between. In DNA form, the CDR3 reads TGTGCCAGCAGACAGTCTGGAAACACCATATATTTT. Amino acid sequence: CASRQSGNTIYF.

This clone occurred once. This chain joins TRBV4-3 and TRBJ1-1, with TRBD1 as a possible D gene (5 bases). The ends were cut back, 4 bases at V and 3 bases at J, with 15 bases in the middle. CDR3 length: 15 amino acids. The germline gives CDR1 LGHNA, CDR2 YSLEER. The CDR3 nucleotides are TGCGCCAGCAGCCGGCGGGGGACCCCCTACACTGAAGCTTTCTTT. Residues: CASSRRGTPYTEAFF.

On this clone: Other DNA sequences in this sample translate to the same CDR3. The rearrangement links TRBV27 to TRBJ2-7, with 7 bases fitting TRBD1. V dropped 5 bases and J dropped 1; count of bases not matched to a gene: 5. CDR1 is MNHEY, CDR2 SMNVEV, per germline (reference sequence). This CDR3 is 14 amino acids long. The CDR3 DNA reads TGTGCCAGCAGTAGCCGGACAGGATCCTACGAGCAGTACTTC. Protein sequence: CASSSRTGSYEQYF.

This sequence joins TRBV29-1 and TRBJ1-2; D may be TRBD1 (6 bases). Trimming took 5 bases from V and 0 from J, leaving 16 bases between them. Germline V CDR1 and CDR2: SQVTM, ANQGSEA. The CDR3 covers 15 residues. This CDR3 is CSVYGQGSSNYGYTF. CDR3 bases: TGCAGCGTTTATGGCCAGGGGTCTTCTAACTATGGCTACACCTTC.

V usage is TRBV27 and J usage is TRBJ2-5; TRBD1 might be the D (6 bases). The germline V gene encodes CDR1 MNHEY and CDR2 SMNVEV (reference sequence). Deletions cut 6 bases from V and 5 bases from J, with 19 bases between. This CDR3 has 15 amino acids. The chain's CDR3 is CASSLLGGLRETQYF. CDR3 nucleotide sequence: TGTGCCAGCAGCCTACTAGGGGGTCTGAGGGAGACCCAGTACTTC.

The J gene is TRBJ2-7, the V gene TRBV4-3, with TRBD1 matching over 7 bases. The germline gives CDR1 LGHNA, CDR2 YSLEER. Germline trimming cut 0 bases from V and 0 bases from J; bases unmatched to any gene: 5. The CDR3 runs 16 residues. The CDR3 region is CASSQDAGGISYEQYF. For the CDR3, the DNA is TGCGCCAGCAGCCAAGACGCAGGGGGTATCTCCTACGAGCAGTACTTC.

The chain has TRBV5-1 and TRBJ2-7; 7 bases map to TRBD2. Germline assignment: CDR1 SGHRS and CDR2 YFSETQ. V trimming: 4 bases; J trimming: 2 bases; junction bases outside the gene matches: 6. CDR3 length: 14 residues. The CDR3, as DNA: TGCGCCAGCAGCGCGGGACTACCCGCCTACGAGCAGTACTTC. Its translation: CASSAGLPAYEQYF.

This clone occurred once. V usage is TRBV28 and J usage is TRBJ1-1; 8 bases fit TRBD1. J gave up 4 bases and V 5 bases, and 0 bases lay outside the gene matches. The V gene's germline CDR1 is MDHEN and CDR2 SYDVKM. This CDR3 contains 12 residues. DNA of the CDR3: TGTGCCAGCAGTCAGGGGGCCACTGAAGCTTTCTTT. Translation: CASSQGATEAFF.

The chain employs TRBV6-1 and TRBJ1-2; 8 bases agree with TRBD1. The CDR3 loop spans 13 amino acids. Unmatched junction bases numbered 7, after V lost 10 bases and J lost 3 bases. The V gene's germline CDR1 is MNHNS and CDR2 SASEGT. The CDR3 loop reads CAISNRGDYGYTF. As DNA, the CDR3 is TGTGCCATCAGCAACAGGGGGGACTATGGCTACACCTTC.

This chain joins TRBV2 and TRBJ1-5; D is possibly TRBD1 (6 bases). The CDR3 contains 16 residues. The germline V gene has CDR1 SNHLY and CDR2 FYNNEI. Trimming removed 6 bases from V and 0 bases from J, with 15 bases in between. In nucleotides, the CDR3 is TGTGCCAGCAGAAGGCAGGGGACGAATAGCAATCAGCCCCAGCATTTT. Encoded protein: CASRRQGTNSNQPQHF.

The chain recombines TRBV7-2 with TRBJ1-1; 9 nucleotides align to TRBD1. Germline CDR1 reads SGHTA; CDR2 reads FQGNSA. V lost 1 base, J lost 6 bases, and 6 bases stayed unmatched. This CDR3 is built from 15 residues. The CDR3 spells CASSLVQGAIAEAFF. The CDR3 region has the DNA TGTGCCAGCAGCTTAGTACAGGGGGCTATAGCTGAAGCTTTCTTT.

V is TRBV4-1 and J is TRBJ2-7; 7 bases are shared with TRBD2. The CDR3 is made up of 15 amino acids. The V segment lost 0 bases and the J segment 4 bases; nucleotides outside the gene matches: 6. The germline CDR1 and CDR2 sequences are MGHRA and YSYEKL. The CDR3 DNA follows: TGCGCCAGCAGCCAAGATGGAGCGGGACGGTACGAGCAGTACTTC. This gives the protein CASSQDGAGRYEQYF.

On this clone itself: Other DNA sequences of this sample code for an identical CDR3. The rearrangement uses TRBV5-1 and TRBJ1-3; unclear D gene. The V end was cut by 2 bases, the J end by 4 bases, with 10 bases between. The CDR3 has 14 amino acids. Per germline, CDR1 SGHRS and CDR2 YFSETQ. The CDR3 DNA reads as TGCGCCAGCAGCTTAGCCGGAGGGGGAAACACCATATATTTT. Its protein product is CASSLAGGGNTIYF.

The gene calls are TRBV29-1 and TRBJ2-1, with a weak D call TRBD2 (6 bases). Germline CDR1 is SQVTM and CDR2 is ANQGSEA. The length of the CDR3 is 14 residues. Trimming stripped 4 bases from V and 7 bases from J, with 17 bases between. Written as DNA, the CDR3 is TGCAGCGTTGGGGGGGAGAGTCGGCAGAATGAGCAGTTCTTC. This gives the protein CSVGGESRQNEQFF.

The V call is TRBV29-1, the J call TRBJ2-7, with TRBD1 matching over 8 bases. The V segment lost 2 bases and the J segment 6 bases; nucleotides outside the gene matches: 6. CDR1 and CDR2 (germline): SQVTM, ANQGSEA. This CDR3 has 13 amino acids. DNA for the CDR3: TGCAGCGTTGAACCCGGACAGGGTAGCGAGCAGTACTTC. Translated: CSVEPGQGSEQYF.

The gene calls are TRBV2 and TRBJ2-1; 8 nucleotides match TRBD2. In germline, CDR1 is SNHLY, CDR2 FYNNEI. The V gene end was trimmed by 5 bases and the J gene end by 6 bases; junction bases not matched to a gene: 6. The CDR3 is 14 amino acids. CDR3 coding DNA: TGTGCCAGCAGTCCCAGCGGGAGAATCAATGAGCAGTTCTTC. This encodes CASSPSGRINEQFF.

The rearrangement joins TRBV28 to TRBJ2-7, with 9 bases fitting TRBD1. CDR3 size: 15 residues. Unmatched junction bases numbered 8, after V lost 4 bases and J lost 4 bases. Looked up from germline, CDR1 is MDHEN and CDR2 is SYDVKM. The CDR3 DNA reads TGTGCCAGCAGTTCCCAACAGGGGGCTGTTTACGAGCAGTACTTC. Amino acids: CASSSQQGAVYEQYF.

The gene calls are TRBV5-5 and TRBJ2-7; a possible D gene is TRBD1 (5 bases). The V gene's germline CDR1 is SGHKS and CDR2 YYEKEE (reference sequence). V was clipped by 4 bases and J by 2 bases, with 13 bases between them. The CDR3 loop spans 14 amino acids. For the CDR3, the DNA is TGTGCCAGCAGCACCCGACAGAACGCCTACGAGCAGTACTTC. It specifies CASSTRQNAYEQYF.

The CDR3 bases are TGTGCCAGCAGACAACCCGACAGGGGGGGTGGCTACACCTTC. Translated: CASRQPDRGGGYTF. The J gene is TRBJ1-2, the V gene TRBV6-5; 9 bases are a match to TRBD1. J was trimmed by 7 bases and V by 6 bases; bases with no gene match: 9. Germline V lookup: CDR1 MNHEY, CDR2 SVGAGI. This CDR3 spans 14 amino acids.

The gene calls are TRBV5-1 and TRBJ1-1, with TRBD1 as a possible D gene (6 bases). The CDR3 is made up of 13 amino acids. The V end lost 0 bases, the J end lost 6 bases, and 9 bases lay between the germline ends. CDR1 and CDR2 (germline): SGHRS, YFSETQ. Here the CDR3 DNA reads TGCGCCAGCAGCTTGGCAGGGGACCCTGAAGCTTTCTTT. Its translation: CASSLAGDPEAFF.

This clone was counted only a few times. Other nucleotide sequences from this sample produce the same CDR3. V and J are TRBV18 and TRBJ1-1; the D is unclear. The length of the CDR3 is 11 residues. Germline V gives CDR1 KGHSH, CDR2 LQKENI. Deletions cut 2 bases from V and 5 bases from J, with 3 bases between. The CDR3 loop reads CASSPSTEAFF. The CDR3 bases are TGTGCCAGCTCACCAAGTACTGAAGCTTTCTTT. The full variable domain, its missing parts supplied by reference TRBV18 and TRBJ1-1, is NAGVMQNPRHLVRRRGQEARLRCSPMKGHSHVYWYRQLPEEGLKFMVYLQKENIIDESGMPKERFSAEFPKEGPSILRIQQVVRGDSAAYFCASSPSTEAFFGQGTRLTVV.

The CDR3 DNA sequence: TGTGCCAGCAGCTTGAGTAGCGGGATCCAAGAGACCCAGTACTTC. Its protein product is CASSLSSGIQETQYF. The chain joins TRBV5-4 to TRBJ2-5, with TRBD2 identical over 8 bases. Unmatched junction bases numbered 3, after V lost 1 base and J lost 1 base. The CDR3 spans 15 residues. Germline V gives CDR1 SGHNT, CDR2 YYREEE (reference sequence).

The chain has TRBV9 and TRBJ1-1, with 9 bases aligning to TRBD1. Trimming removed 3 bases from V and 2 bases from J; junction bases left unmatched: 5. Per the germline V gene, CDR1 is SGDLS and CDR2 is YYNGEE. The CDR3 is 15 amino acids. The CDR3 reads CASSAHTGGNTEAFF. CDR3 coding DNA: TGTGCCAGCAGCGCCCATACAGGGGGCAACACTGAAGCTTTCTTT.

This clone is a singleton in its sample. This chain links TRBV6-1 with TRBJ2-2, with D possibly being TRBD1 (6 bases). Deletions cut 5 bases from V and 3 bases from J, with 10 bases between. There are 14 residues in the CDR3. The germline CDR1 and CDR2 sequences are MNHNS and SASEGT. The CDR3 region is CASSIQGYTGELFF. CDR3 coding DNA: TGTGCCAGCAGTATACAGGGTTACACCGGGGAGCTGTTTTTT.

This clone was observed a few times. J is TRBJ1-5 and V is TRBV28, with D unresolved. The ends were cut back, 11 bases at V and 0 bases at J, with 20 bases in the middle. The germline gives CDR1 MDHEN, CDR2 SYDVKM. The CDR3 extends over 16 amino acids. This CDR3 reads CAAQSRTPNSNQPQHF. CDR3 DNA sequence: TGTGCCGCGCAATCGAGGACGCCAAATAGCAATCAGCCCCAGCATTTT.

This rearrangement joins TRBV6-5 to TRBJ1-1; 8 nucleotides match TRBD1. V lost 5 bases and J lost 1; bases outside the gene matches: 6. Germline loops: CDR1 MNHEY, CDR2 SVGAGI. The CDR3 length is 15 residues. The CDR3 DNA sequence: TGTGCCAGCAGTCCGACAGGGGTTACGAACACTGAAGCTTTCTTT. This gives the protein CASSPTGVTNTEAFF.

This clone was seen a few times. A much larger clone lies one base from this, so it may be a read error. The identical CDR3 is also encoded by other nucleotide sequences in the sample. This rearrangement joins TRBV7-2 to TRBJ1-1; D not certain. V was cut by 1 base and J by 1 base, with 7 bases left in between. The CDR3 runs 14 residues. From germline, CDR1 is SGHTA and CDR2 FQGNSA. The CDR3 region has the DNA TGTGCCAGCAGCTTAGGAAGGACGAACACTGAAGCTTTCTTT. This encodes CASSLGRTNTEAFF.

As concerns this clone: The sample contains more than one DNA sequence encoding this CDR3. The chain employs TRBV10-3 and TRBJ1-4, with D uncertain. The CDR3 covers 11 residues. Germline V gene data show CDR1 as ENHRY and CDR2 as SYGVKD. V was cut by 4 bases and J by 7 bases, with 4 bases left in between. The CDR3 protein is CAISGGEKLFF. CDR3 DNA sequence: TGTGCCATCAGTGGGGGTGAAAAACTGTTTTTT.

The chain carries TRBV6-1 and TRBJ2-3; TRBD2 matches at 8 bases. The trim removed 4 bases at V and 3 bases at J, leaving 6 bases unmatched. Looked up from germline, CDR1 is MNHNS and CDR2 is SASEGT. The CDR3 consists of 15 residues. The CDR3 is CASSVEREWTDTQYF. DNA of the CDR3: TGTGCCAGCAGTGTCGAGCGGGAGTGGACAGATACGCAGTATTTT.

The chain joins TRBV28 to TRBJ2-1, with D possibly matching TRBD2 (5 bases). Trimming stripped 7 bases from V and 3 bases from J, with 10 bases between. CDR3 length equals 13 residues. Germline lookup yields CDR1 MDHEN and CDR2 SYDVKM. The DNA for the CDR3 is TGTGCCAGCAAGGACGGGATCTACAATGAGCAGTTCTTC. Translated: CASKDGIYNEQFF.